Here is one TCR beta chain with its context. V lost 4 bases and J 3 bases, leaving 13 bases between the germline ends. CDR1 LNHDA and CDR2 SQIVND come from the germline V gene (reference sequence). The CDR3 covers 15 residues. The sample's treatment: randomized to nivolumab then ipilimumab (arm A) or the reverse (arm B). None of the patients previously received DNA-damaging chemotherapy. From thawed PBMCs, live CD3+CD8+ cells negative for CD19 and CD56 were sorted. The data were obtained in a study of sequential checkpoint blockade in melanoma. The overall study: After both sequences, patients received maintenance nivolumab.

Clones were sequenced by immunoSEQ multiplex PCR, and TCRdb holds only the in-frame ones, with some missing. This sample yields 15,000 to 20,000 clones, of which 73% are seen a single time; roughly 22% belongs to the top ten. The sequencing used CD8+ T cells sorted from blood (inferred from file names), collected from a patient given nivolumab and ipilimumab in sequence. The TCR originated in a human donor with melanoma. The V gene is TRBV19, the J gene TRBJ2-1, with a possible D match to TRBD2 (6 bases). The CDR3 bases are TGTGCCAGTAGTACCGGCGAGCGGGTCTACAATGAGCAGTTCTTC. This translates into CASSTGERVYNEQFF. Based on the CDR3 plus reference TRBV19 and TRBJ2-1, the full variable domain is DGGITQSPKYLFRKEGQNVTLSCEQNLNHDAMYWYRQDPGQGLRLIYYSQIVNDFQKGDIAEGYSVSREKKESFPLTVTSAQKNPTAFYLCASSTGERVYNEQFFGPGTRLTVL.